This is a list of T cell receptor beta chains from one sample in a study of post-analysis software for immune sequencing data. MiXCR, run by TCRdb on the PCR reads, gives a single entry per CDR3 protein. The top ten clones hold over 10% of a sample with about 500,000 distinct CDR3 sequences, under 55% of them seen once. The source material was blood. All receptors come from a girl between 10 and 17 years old with multiple sclerosis. CDR3s include the opening cysteine and the closing phenylalanine or tryptophan. A D gene is named only where the DNA matches it firmly. Where a row states a size, it is once, few, many or the class of an expanded clone; other rows omit it.

. TRBJ1-2 TRBD1 TRBV6-6 CASSSRDRDHGYTF TGTGCCAGCAGCTCACGGGACAGGGATCATGGCTACACCTTC
. TRBJ2-7 TRBD2 TRBV4-3 CASSQLGLAGSEQYF TGCGCCAGCAGCCAACTAGGACTAGCGGGAAGCGAGCAGTACTTC
. TRBJ1-1 . TRBV7-2 CASSFTGTTAFF TGTGCCAGCAGCTTCACCGGGACTACTGCTTTCTTT
. TRBJ1-1 . TRBV12-3/TRBV12-4 CAIRWGNTEAFF TGTGCCATCCGTTGGGGGAACACTGAAGCTTTCTTT
. TRBJ1-1 TRBD1 TRBV5-1 CASSPIRGQGKTEAFF TGCGCCAGCAGCCCGATAAGGGGACAGGGGAAGACTGAAGCTTTCTTT
few TRBJ2-7 . TRBV12-3/TRBV12-4 CASSFALASYEQYF TGTGCCAGCAGTTTCGCGCTAGCGTCCTACGAGCAGTACTTC
. TRBJ1-1 TRBD1 TRBV10-3 CAISESYSDRLNTEAFF TGTGCCATCAGTGAGTCCTATTCGGACAGGCTGAACACTGAAGCTTTCTTT
once TRBJ2-7 TRBD1 TRBV27 CASSLSVRGTGFHEQYF TGTGCCAGCAGTTTATCAGTACGTGGGACAGGATTTCACGAGCAGTACTTC
. TRBJ2-5 TRBD1 TRBV12-3/TRBV12-4 CASSRGQGWQETQYF TGTGCCAGCAGTCGGGGACAGGGTTGGCAAGAGACCCAGTACTTC
. TRBJ2-7 TRBD2 TRBV7-8 CASSSPKGTSGNHPYYEQYF TGTGCCAGCAGCTCGCCGAAGGGGACTAGCGGGAACCACCCATACTACGAGCAGTACTTC